What follows is one TCR beta chain and its context. Its antigen remains unidentified. Base qualities are not provided; no much larger clone lies one nucleotide away. This entry belongs to a study listed by TCRdb under 2017. Turning to the overall study: The study used sequence and structural analyses to characterize human CD8+ TCR repertoires recognizing immunodominant viral antigens.

This sample was sequenced with an Illumina HiSeq 2500. TCRdb took the public reads, trimmed them with fastp at Q25, ran MiXCR for clone calling and kept in-frame beta chains. Rows with one shared CDR3 protein collapse into an entry with the most common genes and DNA. For this sample there are 800 to 900 distinct CDR3 sequences; more than 30% appear just once. Under 55% of the sample is taken by the ten largest. The full study reports these points: According to the report, the CD8+ TCR repertoires were highly diverse, and those specific to different immunodominant viral antigens were distinct from each other.

The source of this sequence is a female donor. The source material was CD8+ T cells (not recorded whether cultured).

The CDR3 corresponds to CASSIRTAGDEAFF. The DNA sequence is as follows: TGTGCCAGCAGCATTAGGACGGCAGGGGATGAAGCTTTCTTT. The chain was built from TRBV7-9 and TRBJ1-1; TRBD1 is possibly the D segment (6 matching bases). CDR1 SEHNR and CDR2 FQNEAQ were looked up in the germline V gene (reference sequence). Taken from cysteine to phenylalanine, the CDR3 has 14 residues. Only CDR3 DNA remains: 42 bases, in frame from the first base. Trimming takes 5 bases from V and 7 bases from J, and the germline ends sit 17 bases apart.